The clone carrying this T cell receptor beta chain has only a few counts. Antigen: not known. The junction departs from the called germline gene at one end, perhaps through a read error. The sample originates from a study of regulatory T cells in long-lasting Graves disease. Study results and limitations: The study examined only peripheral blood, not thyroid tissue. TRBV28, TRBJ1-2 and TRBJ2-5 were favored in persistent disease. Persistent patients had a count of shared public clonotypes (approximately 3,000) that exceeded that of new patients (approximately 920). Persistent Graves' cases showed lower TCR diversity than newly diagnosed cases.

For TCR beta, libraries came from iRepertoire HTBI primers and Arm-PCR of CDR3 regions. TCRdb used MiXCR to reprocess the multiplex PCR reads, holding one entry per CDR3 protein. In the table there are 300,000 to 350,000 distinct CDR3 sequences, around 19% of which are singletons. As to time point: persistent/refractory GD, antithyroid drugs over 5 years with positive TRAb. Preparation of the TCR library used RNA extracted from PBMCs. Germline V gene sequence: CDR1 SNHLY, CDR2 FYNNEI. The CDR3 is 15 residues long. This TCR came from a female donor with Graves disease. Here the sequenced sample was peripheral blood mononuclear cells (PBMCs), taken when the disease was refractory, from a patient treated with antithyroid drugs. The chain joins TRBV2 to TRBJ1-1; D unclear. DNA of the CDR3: TGTGCCAGCAGAGTCGAACGCCTCCTGAACACTGAAGCTTCCTTT. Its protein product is CASRVERLLNTEASF. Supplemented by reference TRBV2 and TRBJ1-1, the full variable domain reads EPEVTQTPSHQVTQMGQEVILRCVPISNHLYFYWYRQILGQKVEFLVSFYNNEISEKSEIFDDQFSVERPDGSNFTLKIRSTKLEDSAMYFCASRVERLLNTEASFGQGTRLTVV.